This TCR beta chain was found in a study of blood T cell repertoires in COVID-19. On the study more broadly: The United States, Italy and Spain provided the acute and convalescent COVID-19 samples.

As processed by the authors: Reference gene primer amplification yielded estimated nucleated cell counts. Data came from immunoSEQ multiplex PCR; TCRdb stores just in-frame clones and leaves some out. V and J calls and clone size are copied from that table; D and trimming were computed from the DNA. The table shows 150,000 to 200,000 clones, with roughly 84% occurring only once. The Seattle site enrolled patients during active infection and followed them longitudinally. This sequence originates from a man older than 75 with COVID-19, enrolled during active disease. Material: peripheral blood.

The CDR3 nucleotides read TGTGCCAGCAGCGCTGCCGGGGACAGGCCCACAGATACGCAGTATTTT. Protein: CASSAAGDRPTDTQYF. The genes are TRBV7-8 and TRBJ2-3, with TRBD1 matching over 8 bases. The germline gives CDR1 SGHVS, CDR2 FQNEAQ. The CDR3 contains 16 residues. Trimming at V came to 5 bases and at J to 2 bases, leaving 9 bases not matched to a gene. Full variable domain (remainder filled in from reference TRBV7-8 and TRBJ2-3): GAGVSQSPRYKVAKRGQDVALRCDPISGHVSLFWYQQALGQGPEFLTYFQNEAQLDKSGLPSDRFFAERPEGSVSTLKIQRTQQEDSAVYLCASSAAGDRPTDTQYFGPGTRLTVL.